This TCR beta chain was observed in a study of T cells in Graves' hyperthyroidism and ophthalmopathy. This clonotype was picked up a small number of times. Per the germline V gene, CDR1 is SNHLY and CDR2 is FYNNEI. This CDR3 contains 14 residues. The V and J ends lost 7 bases and 7 bases respectively, with 16 bases between them. Amplification of TCR beta CDR3 regions used RNA as the template. TCR CDR3 underwent first-round RT-PCR with the HTBI primer set. TCRdb recomputed calls from the multiplex PCR reads with MiXCR, one row per CDR3 protein. The data hold approximately 490,000 distinct CDR3 sequences, with 20% to 25% observed a single time. Ophthalmopathy patients had Clinical Activity Score at least 3, NOSPECS grade at least 4, duration under 3 months.

This TCR came from a woman in her 70s with Graves' ophthalmopathy. Sequenced input: blood. The chain carries TRBV2 and TRBJ1-4; the D is unclear. The CDR3 here is CASNKPPGFEKLFF. In nucleotides, the CDR3 is TGTGCCAGCAACAAGCCGCCGGGGTTTGAAAAACTGTTTTTT.